These 32 T cell receptor beta chains share one sample of origin, sequenced in a study of shared clonotypes between healthy human individuals. Sequenced by immunoSEQ multiplex PCR; TCRdb stores in-frame clones only, minus some. The repertoire holds 950,000 to 1,100,000 clones, with around four fifths as singletons. Sequenced material: memory CD4+ T cells sorted from blood. The subset here: CD45RA-negative fraction. These receptors were obtained from a man aged 18 to 29 in good health.

About this clone itself: Other DNA sequences in the same sample also yield this CDR3. CDR3 amino acids: CASSPPQGLNTGELFF. As DNA, the CDR3 is TGTGCCAGCTCACCACCCCAGGGACTGAACACCGGGGAGCTGTTTTTT. The V call is TRBV18, the J call TRBJ2-2; tentative D call: TRBD2 (6 bases). This CDR3 spans 16 amino acids. V lost 0 bases and J 1 base, leaving 9 bases between the germline ends. Germline V gene lookup returns CDR1 KGHSH and CDR2 LQKENI.

The rearrangement joins TRBV19 to TRBJ1-1; 9 bases agree with TRBD1. V shed 4 bases and J 1 base; nucleotides not matched to a gene: 4. CDR1 and CDR2 (germline): LNHDA, SQIVND (reference sequence). The CDR3 runs to 15 residues. The CDR3 nucleotides are TGTGCCAGTAGTACTTTGACAGGGGGGAACACTGAAGCTTTCTTT. This gives the protein CASSTLTGGNTEAFF.

V usage is TRBV25-1 and J usage is TRBJ2-7; TRBD1 aligns across 7 bases. V was pared by 5 bases and J by 0 bases, with 7 bases of the junction left unmatched. Germline CDR1 and CDR2: MGHDK and SYGVNS. The CDR3 loop spans 15 amino acids. CDR3 sequence: CASSPRDRSSYEQYF. The DNA of the CDR3 is TGTGCCAGCAGTCCCAGGGACAGATCCTCCTACGAGCAGTACTTC.

This clone was picked up many times. This chain links TRBV15 with TRBJ1-5, with unresolved D. Germline V lookup: CDR1 LNHNV, CDR2 YYDKDF (reference sequence). CDR3 length: 14 amino acids. V lost 0 bases and J lost 2, with 5 bases in between. CDR3 sequence reads: CATSRDVGNQPQHF. CDR3 sequence (DNA): TGTGCCACCAGCAGAGATGTGGGCAATCAGCCCCAGCATTTT.

Comments on this clone: In the same sample, other DNA sequences code for this CDR3. The chain joins TRBV19 to TRBJ2-5, with TRBD1 matching over 10 bases. The V gene end was trimmed by 6 bases and the J gene end by 4 bases; junction bases not matched to a gene: 2. Per germline, CDR1 LNHDA and CDR2 SQIVND (reference sequence). The CDR3 consists of 13 residues. In nucleotides, the CDR3 is TGTGCCAGTAGAGACAGGGGGCGAGAGACCCAGTACTTC. This codes for CASRDRGRETQYF.

The V gene is TRBV28, the J gene TRBJ2-5; 8 nucleotides align to TRBD1. Per the germline V gene, CDR1 is MDHEN and CDR2 is SYDVKM. The ends lost 4 bases at V and 11 bases at J; junction bases unmatched: 6. The CDR3 contains 12 residues. Here the CDR3 DNA reads TGTGCCAGCAGTTCCATCCGGGACAGGCAGTACTTC. Protein: CASSSIRDRQYF.

CDR3: CASSYSTPGELFF. In nucleotides, the CDR3 is TGTGCCAGCAGTTACTCGACCCCCGGGGAGCTGTTTTTT. This sequence joins TRBV6-5 and TRBJ2-2; the D is unclear. The germline V gene encodes CDR1 MNHEY and CDR2 SVGAGI. CDR3 size: 13 residues. The ends were cut back, 0 bases at V and 6 bases at J, with 5 bases in the middle.

DNA of the CDR3: TGTGCCAGCAGTTACTCGATTGGTATGTCCTACGAGCAGTACTTC. Translated, it gives CASSYSIGMSYEQYF. The chain employs TRBV6-6 and TRBJ2-7, with D unresolved. The germline V and J ends were trimmed by 0 bases and 1 base, with 10 bases remaining between them. Germline CDR1 reads MNHNY; CDR2 reads SVGAGI (reference sequence). CDR3 length equals 15 residues.

This clone has a single count. The genes are TRBV6-5 and TRBJ2-5; 11 bases map to TRBD2. With the DNA end fitting TRBJ2-7 better, the J assignment may be wrong. CDR1 MNHEY and CDR2 SVGAGI come from the germline V gene. This CDR3 is built from 14 residues. As DNA, the CDR3 is TGTGCCAGCAGGCTAGCGGGGGGCGCCTACGAGCAGTACTTC. Protein sequence: CASRLAGGAYEQYF.

The chain uses TRBV10-1 and TRBJ2-1; 7 positions match TRBD2. V dropped 3 bases and J dropped 14; count of bases not matched to a gene: 7. Germline loops: CDR1 WNHNN, CDR2 SYGVQD (reference sequence). The CDR3 has 12 amino acids. DNA of the CDR3: TGCGCCAGCAGTGAAAGGGGACTAAGAAAGTTCTTC. Its translation is CASSERGLRKFF.

In regard to this clone: One end of the junction varies from germline; a read error may be responsible. This chain joins TRBV7-7 and TRBJ2-3; D may be TRBD1 (6 bases). The CDR3 loop spans 16 amino acids. In germline, CDR1 is SSHAT, CDR2 FNYEAQ (reference sequence). The DNA for the CDR3 is TGTGCTAGCAGCCCCGGGACACACGCTAAGGAAGATACGCAGTATTTT. It translates to CASSPGTHAKEDTQYF.

The chain joins TRBV7-3 to TRBJ1-1; TRBD1 is a possible D gene (5 bases). Between the trimmed V and J ends, which lost 3 bases and 1 base, there was a span of 9 bases. Germline CDR1 reads SGHTA; CDR2 reads FQGTGA. This CDR3 comprises 14 residues. In nucleotides, the CDR3 is TGTGCCAGCAGCTTCACAGGATCGAACACTGAAGCTTTCTTT. This encodes CASSFTGSNTEAFF.

The chain carries TRBV27 and TRBJ2-7; D possibly corresponds to TRBD2 (6 bases). CDR3 length equals 15 residues. Per the germline V gene, CDR1 is MNHEY and CDR2 is SMNVEV (reference sequence). Trimming stripped 5 bases from V and 7 bases from J, with 21 bases between. CDR3 amino acids: CASSADGSALMEQYF. CDR3 nucleotides: TGTGCCAGCAGTGCCGACGGGAGTGCCCTAATGGAGCAGTACTTC.

This clone was seen only once. Other DNA sequences in this specimen translate into the identical CDR3. CDR3 nucleotides: TGTGCCAGCAGTGGGCAGGTTAGCACAGATACGCAGTATTTT. Its protein product is CASSGQVSTDTQYF. The chain employs TRBV2 and TRBJ2-3; no reliable D call. Germline-derived CDR1 and CDR2 are SNHLY and FYNNEI. The germline V and J ends were trimmed by 4 bases and 0 bases, with 8 bases remaining between them. The length of the CDR3 is 14 residues.

This clone was found once. This chain connects TRBV7-2 to TRBJ2-7; D gene unclear. Per the germline V gene, CDR1 is SGHTA and CDR2 is FQGNSA. With 5 bases removed from V and 2 bases from J, the gap between germline ends came to 13 bases. The CDR3 is made up of 14 amino acids. CDR3 residues: CASSQTAPPYEQYF. The DNA of the CDR3 is TGTGCCAGCAGCCAGACGGCGCCCCCCTACGAGCAGTACTTC.

This sequence joins TRBV10-3 and TRBJ2-7, with D perhaps TRBD1 (5 bases). The CDR3 consists of 14 residues. The V end lost 10 bases, the J end lost 0 bases, and 16 bases lay between the germline ends. In germline, CDR1 is ENHRY, CDR2 SYGVKD. The CDR3 spells CATTPGPSSYEQYF. The CDR3 nucleotides read TGTGCCACCACCCCAGGGCCGAGCTCCTACGAGCAGTACTTC.

The V and J genes are TRBV2 and TRBJ1-1, with 8 bases matching TRBD1. The J segment lost 5 bases and the V segment lost 6 bases, leaving 11 bases of the junction unmatched. The germline gives CDR1 SNHLY, CDR2 FYNNEI. This CDR3 has 15 amino acids. Written as DNA, the CDR3 is TGTGCCAGCAGACCCGACCGGACAGGGAGGACTGAAGCTTTCTTT. Translating gives CASRPDRTGRTEAFF.

The V and J genes are TRBV7-2 and TRBJ2-1; 8 bases match TRBD2. The CDR3 is 14 amino acids. Germline V CDR1 and CDR2: SGHTA, FQGNSA. Trimming removed 4 bases from V and 7 bases from J; junction bases left unmatched: 6. CDR3 DNA sequence: TGTGCCAGCAGCTACTCGGGGGGGCGAAATGAGCAGTTCTTC. Its translation: CASSYSGGRNEQFF.

The rearrangement links TRBV18 to TRBJ1-4; no firm D call. This CDR3 has 15 amino acids. Trimming removed 3 bases from V and 5 bases from J, with 13 bases in between. The germline V gene has CDR1 KGHSH and CDR2 LQKENI. The CDR3 region is CASSPPIGSNEKLFF. As DNA, the CDR3 is TGTGCCAGCTCACCTCCAATAGGGTCGAATGAAAAACTGTTTTTT.

The chain links TRBV4-3 to TRBJ2-2, with 7 bases that match TRBD2. Germline V gene lookup returns CDR1 LGHNA and CDR2 YSLEER. The trim removed 0 bases at V and 0 bases at J, leaving 10 bases unmatched. This CDR3 is built from 19 residues. The CDR3 coding sequence is TGCGCCAGCAGCCAAGATCCCTCTGGGCTAGCGGCGAACACCGGGGAGCTGTTTTTT. This codes for CASSQDPSGLAANTGELFF.

The CDR3 loop is CASSPRSSGYTF. CDR3 coding DNA: TGTGCCAGCAGTCCGAGGAGCTCTGGCTACACCTTC. The J gene is TRBJ1-2, the V gene TRBV2; D is ambiguous. V lost 5 bases and J lost 7, with 11 bases in between. Germline V gives CDR1 SNHLY, CDR2 FYNNEI. The CDR3 runs 12 residues.

The V and J genes are TRBV18 and TRBJ1-5; D gene unclear. Trimming pared 5 bases from V and 4 bases from J, leaving 15 bases between. Germline CDR1 reads KGHSH; CDR2 reads LQKENI. This CDR3 has 15 amino acids. In nucleotides, the CDR3 is TGTGCCAGCTCAGGTAGCGAGGTGCGGAATCAGCCCCAGCATTTT. Translating it yields CASSGSEVRNQPQHF.

About this clone: This same CDR3 is encoded by further DNA sequences in the sample. The CDR3 sequence: CASSYSGLANTGELFF. The CDR3 region has the DNA TGTGCCAGCAGTTACTCGGGCCTCGCGAACACCGGGGAGCTGTTTTTT. V usage is TRBV6-5 and J usage is TRBJ2-2; D is ambiguous. V shed 0 bases and J shed 0 bases, with 8 bases lying between them. Germline loops: CDR1 MNHEY, CDR2 SVGAGI. The CDR3 has 16 amino acids.

The chain joins TRBV6-6 to TRBJ2-7; TRBD2 matches at 13 bases. V lost 6 bases and J lost 3; bases outside the gene matches: 5. CDR1 is MNHNY and CDR2 is SVGAGI in the germline V gene (reference sequence). There are 15 residues in the CDR3. In DNA form, the CDR3 reads TGTGCCAGCAGCCCCGGGACTAGCGGGATCTACGAGCAGTACTTC. As protein: CASSPGTSGIYEQYF.

This clone turned up a few times. This sequence joins TRBV11-2 and TRBJ1-6, with D possibly being TRBD1 (6 bases). V lost 1 base to trimming and J lost 9 bases, with 10 bases between them. Looked up from germline, CDR1 is SGHAT and CDR2 is FQNNGV. CDR3 length: 14 residues. CDR3 sequence: CASSLGGLGSPLHF. Here the CDR3 DNA reads TGTGCCAGCAGCTTAGGGGGGCTCGGTTCACCCCTCCACTTT.

CDR3 in amino acids: CASSELGTGGYEQYF. The CDR3 DNA reads as TGTGCCAGCAGTGAATTGGGGACAGGGGGCTACGAGCAGTACTTC. The chain combines TRBV2 with TRBJ2-7; the match to TRBD1 covers 11 bases. Germline CDR1 is SNHLY and CDR2 is FYNNEI. V lost 2 bases and J lost 3; bases outside the gene matches: 3. This CDR3 has 15 residues.

This clone occurred a few times. This chain joins TRBV11-2 and TRBJ2-3; TRBD2 matches 7 bases. Germline values: CDR1 SGHAT, CDR2 FQNNGV. The CDR3 totals 15 residues. After removal of 7 bases from V and 5 bases from J, the junction contained 12 bases not matched to a gene. Written as DNA, the CDR3 is TGTGCCAGCACCTCGGGGGGACTTAGTATAGATACGCAGTATTTT. It encodes CASTSGGLSIDTQYF.

This clone appeared a single time. The V gene is TRBV28, the J gene TRBJ1-5; D unclear. Trimming cost V 9 bases and J 0 bases, with 9 bases left between them. The CDR3 is made up of 13 amino acids. Germline CDR1 MDHEN, CDR2 SYDVKM. CDR3 in amino acids: CASGPISNQPQHF. CDR3 nucleotide sequence: TGTGCCAGTGGCCCGATTAGCAATCAGCCCCAGCATTTT.

The rearrangement uses TRBV6-5 and TRBJ1-1; weak D call: TRBD1 (6 bases). V lost 6 bases, J lost 0 bases, and 11 bases lay in between. The CDR3 is made up of 14 amino acids. CDR1 and CDR2 (germline): MNHEY, SVGAGI. The DNA for the CDR3 is TGTGCCAGCAGAAGACAGGAGTTGAACACTGAAGCTTTCTTT. Its protein is CASRRQELNTEAFF.

V usage is TRBV5-6 and J usage is TRBJ1-6, with D uncertain. This CDR3 has 15 amino acids. The V gene lost 4 bases and the J gene lost 6 bases, with 14 bases spanning the gap. Per germline, CDR1 SGHDT and CDR2 YYEEEE. The CDR3 coding sequence is TGTGCCAGCAGCGCCTTACAGATTACTAATTCACCCCTCCACTTT. It translates to CASSALQITNSPLHF.

The chain has TRBV30 and TRBJ2-7, with TRBD2 identical over 10 bases. There are 16 residues in the CDR3. V lost 3 bases, J lost 4 bases, and 12 bases stayed unmatched. In germline, CDR1 is GTSNPN, CDR2 SVGIG (reference sequence). The CDR3 reads CAWRVSEREGRYEQYF. In DNA form, the CDR3 reads TGTGCCTGGAGGGTCTCGGAGCGGGAGGGCCGGTACGAGCAGTACTTC.

At least ten counts were recorded for this clone. V usage is TRBV10-3 and J usage is TRBJ2-3; 11 nucleotides match TRBD2. The trim removed 10 bases at V and 2 bases at J, leaving 5 bases unmatched. The CDR3 is made up of 14 amino acids. The germline V gene has CDR1 ENHRY and CDR2 SYGVKD. The CDR3, as DNA: TGTGCCACCCGACTAGCGGGACACACAGATACGCAGTATTTT. Its translation is CATRLAGHTDTQYF.